Below are 9 T cell receptor beta chains sequenced from a single sample in a study of blood T cell repertoires in COVID-19. Measured with immunoSEQ multiplex PCR; TCRdb has only the in-frame clones, and not every one. This table has roughly 230,000 clones, roughly 80% appearing once. The sequencing sample was made of peripheral blood. These TCRs come from a woman aged 55-69 years with active or convalescent COVID-19.

The CDR3 DNA sequence: TGTGCCAGCAGCGCCGGGACTAGCGGGCCCTACGAGCAGTACTTC. This sequence encodes CASSAGTSGPYEQYF. The chain joins TRBV11-3 to TRBJ2-7, with 12 bases aligning to TRBD2. Trimming at V came to 5 bases and at J to 2 bases, leaving 4 bases not matched to a gene. Germline V gene lookup returns CDR1 SGHNT and CDR2 YENEEA. The CDR3 is made up of 15 amino acids.

CDR3 coding DNA: TGTGCCAGCACCCCGGGCCGGGGCTCTGGAAACACCATATATTTT. It encodes CASTPGRGSGNTIYF. The chain is built from TRBV28 and TRBJ1-3; D is unclear. This CDR3 contains 15 residues. Germline CDR1 and CDR2: MDHEN and SYDVKM. V shed 7 bases and J shed 0 bases, with 13 bases lying between them.

The genes are TRBV6-1 and TRBJ2-3, with D possibly matching TRBD2 (6 bases). Germline V gives CDR1 MNHNS, CDR2 SASEGT. This CDR3 is 15 amino acids long. V shed 2 bases and J shed 3 bases, with 12 bases lying between them. The CDR3 protein is CASSESGERTDTQYF. The CDR3 DNA sequence: TGTGCCAGCAGTGAATCGGGGGAGAGAACAGATACGCAGTATTTT.

The chain has TRBV11-2 and TRBJ2-1; TRBD2 matches 7 bases. V shed 2 bases, J shed 0 bases, and the junction held 13 bases outside the gene matches. CDR3 size: 19 residues. CDR1 is SGHAT, CDR2 FQNNGV, per germline. The CDR3 sequence: CASSLIPPERGSSYNEQFF. CDR3 coding DNA: TGTGCCAGCAGCTTAATCCCCCCGGAGCGGGGTAGCTCCTACAATGAGCAGTTCTTC.

V gene TRBV15 combines with J gene TRBJ2-1, with 7 bases aligning to TRBD1. This CDR3 has 15 amino acids. Unmatched junction bases numbered 6, after V lost 0 bases and J lost 7 bases. Per germline, CDR1 LNHNV and CDR2 YYDKDF (reference sequence). CDR3 sequence reads: CATSRDRQGPNEQFF. The CDR3 DNA sequence: TGTGCCACCAGCAGAGATCGACAGGGTCCGAATGAGCAGTTCTTC.

As regards this clone: The same CDR3 is also encoded by other DNA sequences in this sample. This sequence joins TRBV11-3 and TRBJ2-7; D is undetermined. The length of the CDR3 is 12 residues. CDR1 is SGHNT, CDR2 YENEEA, per germline. V lost 5 bases and J 3 bases, leaving 8 bases between the germline ends. For the CDR3, the DNA is TGTGCCAGCAGCCCGGCAGGCTACGAGCAGTACTTC. Protein sequence: CASSPAGYEQYF.

The chain carries TRBV12-3 or TRBV12-4 and TRBJ1-2; 7 bases match TRBD1. V lost 5 bases and J lost 8; bases outside the gene matches: 8. This CDR3 is 13 amino acids long. The CDR3 here is CASSADRVGGYTF. CDR3 DNA: TGTGCCAGCAGTGCCGACAGGGTAGGAGGCTACACCTTC.

The chain is built from TRBV5-1 and TRBJ2-7, with 7 positions matching TRBD2. The V gene's germline CDR1 is SGHRS and CDR2 YFSETQ. J lost 4 bases, V lost 1 base, and 8 bases had no gene match. This CDR3 is built from 15 residues. The CDR3 DNA follows: TGCGCCAGCAGCTTGACAGCGGGGATCCAATACGAGCAGTACGTC. Translated: CASSLTAGIQYEQYV.

The chain uses TRBV7-9 and TRBJ2-1; D may be TRBD2 (6 bases). V was cut by 5 bases and J by 0 bases, with 14 bases left in between. The germline V gene has CDR1 SEHNR and CDR2 FQNEAQ (reference sequence). This CDR3 region has 16 residues. The CDR3 nucleotides read TGTGCCAGCAGCCCCCGGCGGGGTAGCTCCTACAATGAGCAGTTCTTC. This gives the protein CASSPRRGSSYNEQFF.